This T cell receptor (beta chain) emerged from a study of blood T cell repertoires in COVID-19. Per the original data handling: The authors estimated nucleated cell counts from reference gene primer amplification. Assay used: immunoSEQ multiplex PCR; TCRdb lists only in-frame clones, some missing. The V and J calls and clone size were taken over from that table, and D and trimming were inferred from the DNA. This table has some 120,000 clones, roughly 69% appearing once. CDR3 length: 15 amino acids. Germline values: CDR1 SNHLY, CDR2 FYNNEI. The V and J ends lost 3 bases and 1 base respectively, with 12 bases between them.

Sequenced input: peripheral blood. The sequence derives from a woman in her 70s with acute or convalescent COVID-19. The chain combines TRBV2 with TRBJ2-5; no definite D call. As DNA, the CDR3 is TGTGCCAGCAGTGACGGTACAGACCTCCAAGAGACCCAGTACTTC. Protein: CASSDGTDLQETQYF.